This T cell receptor beta chain came from a study of blood T cell repertoires in COVID-19. Overall study: Donors in the United States, Italy and Spain gave samples during acute or convalescent COVID-19. T cells, B-cell-depleted T cells, or PBMCs provided the cDNA or gDNA that served as material.

The CDR3 extends over 13 amino acids. Per germline, CDR1 SGHRS and CDR2 YFSETQ. V was pared by 0 bases and J by 4 bases, with 7 bases between. The repertoire was sequenced with immunoSEQ multiplex PCR; TCRdb's copy has only in-frame clones and lacks some. This table has 200,000 to 300,000 clones, just under 90% appearing once. The TCR originated in a woman in her thirties or forties with acute or convalescent COVID-19. The chain links TRBV5-1 to TRBJ1-2, with a tentative D call TRBD1 (6 bases). Material: peripheral blood. CDR3 in DNA: TGCGCCAGCAGCTTGGACAGGGCCTATGGCTACACCTTC. Translating it yields CASSLDRAYGYTF.